One TCR beta chain is described in this entry. The antigen this receptor binds is unknown. No quality values exist for individual bases; no much larger clone is one base distant. This entry is derived from a study of blood T cell repertoires in COVID-19 (dated by TCRdb to the early 2020s). As for the study more broadly: Samples covering the acute and convalescent phases of COVID-19 were provided by collaborators in the United States, Italy and Spain. The material from the prospective study consisted of cDNA or gDNA derived from T cells, B-cell-depleted T cells, or PBMCs. Deeply sampled blood TCRbeta repertoires from subjects exposed to, actively infected with, or recovered from COVID-19 were included in the dataset. The repertoires were released in a freely available public database intended as a resource for research on the immune response to SARS-CoV-2. Samples came from the ongoing ImmuneRACE study (first 160 participants) plus 1,254 subjects from 6 global collaborators. Sample metadata almost always included a de-identified subject ID, COVID-19 status, age in years and sex. Where available, HLA class I and class II types were taken from metadata supplied by the sample provider and were not determined by assay-based typing. Here is what the overall study found, with its caveats: The amount of clinical and demographic metadata varied by source and participant and was provided uncurated.

V lost 5 bases and J lost 7 bases; the stretch between them is 15 bases long. From its cysteine to its phenylalanine, the CDR3 spans 14 amino acids. CDR3 DNA is the only sequence kept; it has 42 bases, read in frame from the first base. CDR1 and CDR2, per the germline V gene, are SGHTA and FQGNSA. TCRbeta CDR3 regions were amplified from genomic DNA by means of the immunoSEQ Assay, a bias-controlled multiplex PCR. Regarding the original processing steps: Nucleated cell counts per sample were estimated from amplification of reference gene primers within the assay. To quantify the absolute abundance of each unique TCRbeta CDR3 rearrangement, sequence reads were collapsed and filtered. Productive Simpson clonality was computed per sample as the square root of Simpson's diversity index over productive rearrangements. TCRdb holds this immuneACCESS table with in-frame rearrangements only. Some clones are missing; in checked studies, unresolved V genes explain under half, and the rest has no known cause. V and J calls and clone size are given by that table; D and trimming were obtained from the DNA. This sample gives approximately 190,000 clones in total; under 85% of them show up just once. Around 6.1% of the sample lies in the top ten.

Each collaborating institution followed its own protocols to collect whole blood in K2EDTA tubes. For TCRbeta analysis, collaborators shipped samples in one of three forms: frozen whole blood, isolated PBMCs, or DNA extracted from either of those sample types. The sequencing input was peripheral blood. The sequence was collected from a woman aged 40 to 50 with acute or convalescent COVID-19. The chain uses TRBV7-2 and TRBJ2-1; the D gene is perhaps TRBD1, on 6 matching bases. The sequence in DNA is TGTGCCAGCAGCCGCCGGGACACAGGGAATGAGCAGTTCTTC. Its protein is CASSRRDTGNEQFF.